The TCR beta chain under discussion was sequenced for a study of cytomegalovirus exposure and HLA in healthy donors. Study conclusions and caveats: There were several of the most significant clusters that appeared linked to common viral pathogens in a later analysis. Published work reported that the classifier diagnosed cytomegalovirus status with high specificity and sensitivity.

The PCR contained 60 Vbeta and 13 Jbeta primers. TCRdb's table, derived via immunoSEQ multiplex PCR, lists solely in-frame clones and lacks some. The data hold around 150,000 clones, with 68% observed a single time. There were likely unrecorded immune exposures, though donors were nominally healthy when sampled. In the case of this clone: Its specificity is unknown.

V lost 3 bases to trimming and J lost 3 bases, with 18 bases between them. The CDR3 sequence is 16 residues long. Germline V gene data show CDR1 as SGHTS and CDR2 as YDEGEE. Sequencing was performed on PBMCs. The source is a woman aged 18-30 years in good health and CMV-seropositive. The V and J genes are TRBV5-8 and TRBJ1-1; no reliable D call. CDR3 nucleotide sequence: TGTGCCAGCAGCTCGGTGGTTTTTAGCGGTGACACTGAAGCTTTCTTT. Protein sequence: CASSSVVFSGDTEAFF.